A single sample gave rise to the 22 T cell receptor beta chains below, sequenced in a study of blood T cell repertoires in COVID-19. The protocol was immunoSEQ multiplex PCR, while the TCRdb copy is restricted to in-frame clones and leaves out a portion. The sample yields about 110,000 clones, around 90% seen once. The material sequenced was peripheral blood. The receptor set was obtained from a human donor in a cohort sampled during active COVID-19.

The CDR3 region has the DNA TGTGCCTGGAGCCCACAGCATAACTATGGCTACACCTTC. Its translation is CAWSPQHNYGYTF. The chain uses TRBV30 and TRBJ1-2, with unresolved D. This CDR3 has 13 residues. V lost 3 bases and J 1 base, leaving 9 bases between the germline ends. Germline V gene sequence: CDR1 GTSNPN, CDR2 SVGIG (reference sequence).

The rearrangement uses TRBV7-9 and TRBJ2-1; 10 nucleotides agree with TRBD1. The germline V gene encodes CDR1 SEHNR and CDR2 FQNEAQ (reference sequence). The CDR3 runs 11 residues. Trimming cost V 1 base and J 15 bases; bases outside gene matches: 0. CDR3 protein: CASSLGDRGFF. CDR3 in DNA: TGTGCCAGCAGCTTAGGGGACAGGGGGTTCTTC.

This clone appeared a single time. CDR3 nucleotides: TGTGCCAGCAGCCAAGAGGAGGCGCATGTTTCTCAGCAGTACTTC. Amino acid sequence: CASSQEEAHVSQQYF. The gene calls are TRBV4-2 and TRBJ2-7; TRBD2 might be the D (5 bases). Germline lookup yields CDR1 LGHNA and CDR2 YNFKEQ. V lost 0 bases and J lost 8, with 17 bases in between. The CDR3 covers 15 residues.

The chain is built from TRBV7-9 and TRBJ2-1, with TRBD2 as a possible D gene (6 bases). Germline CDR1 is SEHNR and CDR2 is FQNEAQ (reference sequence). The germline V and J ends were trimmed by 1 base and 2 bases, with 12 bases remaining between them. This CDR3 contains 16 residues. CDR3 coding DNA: TGTGCCAGCAGCTTAGAGGCTAGCGTAGCCTACAATGAGCAGTTCTTC. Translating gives CASSLEASVAYNEQFF.

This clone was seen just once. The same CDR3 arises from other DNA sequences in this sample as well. Here the CDR3 reads CASSRQGQMNTEAFF. CDR3 coding DNA: TGTGCCAGCAGTCGACAGGGGCAAATGAACACTGAAGCTTTCTTT. The chain couples TRBV27 to TRBJ1-1, with TRBD1 matching over 8 bases. Germline CDR1 and CDR2: MNHEY and SMNVEV (reference sequence). Trimming removed 5 bases from V and 0 bases from J; junction bases left unmatched: 5. The CDR3 is 15 residues long.

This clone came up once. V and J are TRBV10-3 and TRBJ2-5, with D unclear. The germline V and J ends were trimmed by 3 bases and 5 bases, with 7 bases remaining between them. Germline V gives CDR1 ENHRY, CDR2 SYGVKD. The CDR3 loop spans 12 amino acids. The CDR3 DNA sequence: TGTGCCATCAGTGAAGAGGCGGAGACCCAGTACTTC. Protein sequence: CAISEEAETQYF.

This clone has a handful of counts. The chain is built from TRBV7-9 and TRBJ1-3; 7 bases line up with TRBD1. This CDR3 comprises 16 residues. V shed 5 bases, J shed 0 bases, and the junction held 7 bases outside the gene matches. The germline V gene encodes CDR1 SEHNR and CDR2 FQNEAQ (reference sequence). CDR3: CASSPPGTASGNTIYF. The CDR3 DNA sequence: TGTGCCAGCAGCCCGCCTGGGACAGCCTCTGGAAACACCATATATTTT. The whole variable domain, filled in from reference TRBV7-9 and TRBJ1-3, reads DTGVSQNPRHKITKRGQNVTFRCDPISEHNRLYWYRQTLGQGPEFLTYFQNEAQLEKSRLLSDRFSAERPKGSFSTLEIQRTEQGDSAMYLCASSPPGTASGNTIYFGEGSWLTVV.

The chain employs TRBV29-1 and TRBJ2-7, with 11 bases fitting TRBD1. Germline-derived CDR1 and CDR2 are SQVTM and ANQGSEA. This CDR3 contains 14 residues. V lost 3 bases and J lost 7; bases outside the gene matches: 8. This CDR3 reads CSVERGQGAGEQYF. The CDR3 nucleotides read TGCAGCGTTGAGAGAGGACAGGGGGCTGGTGAGCAGTACTTC.

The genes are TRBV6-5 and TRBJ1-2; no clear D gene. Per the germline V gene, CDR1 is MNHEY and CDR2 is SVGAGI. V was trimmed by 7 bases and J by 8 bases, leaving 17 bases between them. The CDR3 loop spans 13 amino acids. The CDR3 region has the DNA TGTGCCAGCACCGAGACACCCCAGGTGGGCTACACCTTC. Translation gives CASTETPQVGYTF.

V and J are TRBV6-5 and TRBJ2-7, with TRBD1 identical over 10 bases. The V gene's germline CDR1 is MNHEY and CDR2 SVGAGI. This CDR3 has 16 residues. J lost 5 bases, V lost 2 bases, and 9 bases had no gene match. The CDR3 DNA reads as TGTGCCAGCAGTTACCCGAAGGACAGGGGGGGGAACGAGCAGTACTTC. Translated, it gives CASSYPKDRGGNEQYF.

The CDR3 DNA reads as TGTGCCAGTCGAACCCGGGACATTCTATCTGGGGAGCTGTTTTTT. It codes for CASRTRDILSGELFF. The chain recombines TRBV28 with TRBJ2-2; D might be TRBD1 (6 bases). Trimming pared 9 bases from V and 8 bases from J, leaving 22 bases between. Germline V CDR1 and CDR2: MDHEN, SYDVKM. The CDR3 is 15 amino acids. The full variable domain, its missing parts supplied by reference TRBV28 and TRBJ2-2, is DVKVTQSSRYLVKRTGEKVFLECVQDMDHENMFWYRQDPGLGLRLIYFSYDVKMKEKGDIPEGYSVSREKKERFSLILESASTNQTSMYLCASRTRDILSGELFFGEGSRLTVL.

The CDR3 coding sequence is TGTGCCAGCAGCTCCACAGGGTCCACTGAAGCTTTCTTT. Translating it yields CASSSTGSTEAFF. The chain uses TRBV7-3 and TRBJ1-1, with D possibly being TRBD1 (6 bases). Germline V gives CDR1 SGHTA, CDR2 FQGTGA. Trimming took 4 bases from V and 4 from J, leaving 10 bases between them. This CDR3 region has 13 residues.

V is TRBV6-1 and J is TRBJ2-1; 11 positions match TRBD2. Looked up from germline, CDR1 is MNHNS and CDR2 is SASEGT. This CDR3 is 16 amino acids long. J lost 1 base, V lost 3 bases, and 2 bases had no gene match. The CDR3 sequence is CASSEIAGGSYNEQFF. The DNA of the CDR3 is TGTGCCAGCAGTGAGATAGCGGGAGGGTCCTACAATGAGCAGTTCTTC.

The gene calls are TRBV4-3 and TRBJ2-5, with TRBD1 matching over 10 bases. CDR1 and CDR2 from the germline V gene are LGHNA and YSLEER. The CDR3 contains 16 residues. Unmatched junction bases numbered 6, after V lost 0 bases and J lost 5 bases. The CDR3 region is CASSQELADRGETQYF. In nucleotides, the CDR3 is TGCGCCAGCAGCCAAGAATTGGCGGACAGGGGGGAGACCCAGTACTTC.

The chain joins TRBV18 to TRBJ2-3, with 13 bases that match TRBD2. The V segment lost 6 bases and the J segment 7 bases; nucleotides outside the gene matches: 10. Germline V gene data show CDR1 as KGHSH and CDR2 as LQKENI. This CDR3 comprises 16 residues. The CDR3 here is CASSRGTSGTPHTQYF. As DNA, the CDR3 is TGTGCCAGCTCCCGGGGGACTAGCGGGACCCCCCATACGCAGTATTTT.

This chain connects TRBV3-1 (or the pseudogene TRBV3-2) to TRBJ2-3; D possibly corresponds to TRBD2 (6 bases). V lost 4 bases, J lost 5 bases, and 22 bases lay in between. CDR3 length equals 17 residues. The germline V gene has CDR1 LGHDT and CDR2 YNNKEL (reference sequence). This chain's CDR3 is CASSPRIAAGGGDTQYF. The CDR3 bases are TGTGCCAGCAGCCCCAGGATAGCAGCCGGGGGAGGAGATACGCAGTATTTT.

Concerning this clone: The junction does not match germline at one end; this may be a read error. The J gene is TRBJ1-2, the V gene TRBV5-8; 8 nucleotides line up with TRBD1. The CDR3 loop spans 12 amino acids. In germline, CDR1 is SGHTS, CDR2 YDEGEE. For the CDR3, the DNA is TGTGCCAGCAGCTTGTGGAGGACAGGGCTTAACTTC. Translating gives CASSLWRTGLNF. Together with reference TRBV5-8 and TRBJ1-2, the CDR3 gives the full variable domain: EAGVTQSPTHLIKTRGQQATLRCSPISGHTSVYWYQQALGLGLQFLLWYDEGEERNRGNFPPRFSGRQFPNYSSELNVNALELEDSALYLCASSLWRTGLNFGSGTRLTVV.

As DNA, the CDR3 is TGTGCCAGCAGCGGAGGGGGGGCTTTGGTAGATACGCAGTATTTT. This translates into CASSGGGALVDTQYF. The rearrangement uses TRBV27 and TRBJ2-3; weak D call: TRBD2 (7 bases). Looked up from germline, CDR1 is MNHEY and CDR2 is SMNVEV (reference sequence). V was trimmed by 6 bases and J by 5 bases, leaving 18 bases between them. This CDR3 is 15 amino acids long.

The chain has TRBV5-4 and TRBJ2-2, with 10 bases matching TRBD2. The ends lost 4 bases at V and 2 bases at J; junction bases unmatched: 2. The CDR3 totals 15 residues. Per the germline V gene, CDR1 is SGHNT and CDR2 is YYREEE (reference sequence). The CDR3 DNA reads TGTGCCAGCAGCACTAGCGGGACTAACACCGGGGAGCTGTTTTTT. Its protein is CASSTSGTNTGELFF.

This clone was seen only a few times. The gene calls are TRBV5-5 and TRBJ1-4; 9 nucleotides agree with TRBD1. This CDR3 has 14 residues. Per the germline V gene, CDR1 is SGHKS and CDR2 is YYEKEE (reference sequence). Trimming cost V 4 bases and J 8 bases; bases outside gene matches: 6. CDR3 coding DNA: TGTGCCAGCAGCAGGACAGGGGAACGGGAAAAACTGTTTTTT. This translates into CASSRTGEREKLFF.

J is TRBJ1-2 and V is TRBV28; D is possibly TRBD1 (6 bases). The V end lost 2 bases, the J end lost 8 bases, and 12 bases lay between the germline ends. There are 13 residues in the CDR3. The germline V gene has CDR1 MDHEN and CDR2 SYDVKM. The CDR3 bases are TGTGCCAGCAGTTTAGAACAGGGTTTCGGCTACACCTTC. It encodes CASSLEQGFGYTF.

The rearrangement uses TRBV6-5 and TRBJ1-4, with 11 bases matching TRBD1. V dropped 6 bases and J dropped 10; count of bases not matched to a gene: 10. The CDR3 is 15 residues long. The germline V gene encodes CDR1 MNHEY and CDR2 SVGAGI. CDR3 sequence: CASSRSGQGAGKLFF. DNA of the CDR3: TGTGCCAGCAGCCGATCCGGACAGGGGGCGGGAAAACTGTTTTTT.